The rows below give T cell receptor beta chains drawn from one sample of a study of blood T cell repertoires in COVID-19. Some clones are missing from TCRdb's copy, which holds only in-frame ones; the method was immunoSEQ multiplex PCR. Seen here are more than 150,000 clones, about 86% observed once, and the top ten hold 8% to 10%. The specimen was peripheral blood. The receptors derive from a man in his 60s with acute or convalescent COVID-19. CDR3s include the opening cysteine and the closing phenylalanine or tryptophan. Fields, in order: V gene, clone size, D gene, J gene, CDR3 DNA, CDR3 protein. D genes are given only for firm matches. Clone size is shown for a subset of rows, as once, few, many or a class of expanded clone.

v_call: TRBV5-1
clone_size: -
d_call: -
j_call: TRBJ2-6
cdr3_nt: TGCGCCAGCAGCTTGGAGCCAGGGGCCAACGTCCTGACTTTC
cdr3_aa: CASSLEPGANVLTF

v_call: TRBV5-5
clone_size: -
d_call: -
j_call: TRBJ2-1
cdr3_nt: TGTGCCAGCAGCCCTCTGGCCCTCTCCTCCATTGAGCAGTTCTTC
cdr3_aa: CASSPLALSSIEQFF

v_call: TRBV7-9
clone_size: -
d_call: -
j_call: TRBJ2-7
cdr3_nt: TGTGCCAGCAGTCCGACAGTCTTCTCCTACGAGCAGTACTTC
cdr3_aa: CASSPTVFSYEQYF

v_call: TRBV7-3
clone_size: -
d_call: -
j_call: TRBJ2-1
cdr3_nt: TGTGCCAGCAGCTTACACGGAGGTGAGCAGTTCTTC
cdr3_aa: CASSLHGGEQFF

v_call: TRBV28
clone_size: -
d_call: -
j_call: TRBJ2-3
cdr3_nt: TGTGCCAGCAGTTTGGGCGGAGCGGACACAGATACGCAGTATTTT
cdr3_aa: CASSLGGADTDTQYF

v_call: TRBV3-1/TRBV3-2
clone_size: -
d_call: TRBD1
j_call: TRBJ1-1
cdr3_nt: TGTGCCAGCAGCACAAGGGACAGGGGGTCGACGAACACTGAAGCTTTCTTT
cdr3_aa: CASSTRDRGSTNTEAFF

v_call: TRBV2
clone_size: -
d_call: -
j_call: TRBJ2-7
cdr3_nt: TGTGCCAGCAGTCCGGTTTACGAGCAGTACTTC
cdr3_aa: CASSPVYEQYF

v_call: TRBV28
clone_size: -
d_call: -
j_call: TRBJ2-5
cdr3_nt: TGTGCCAGCAGGGGGCACGGACAGGCGGGGGAGACCCAGTACTTC
cdr3_aa: CASRGHGQAGETQYF

v_call: TRBV28
clone_size: once
d_call: TRBD1
j_call: TRBJ1-2
cdr3_nt: TGTGCCAGCAGCTCAGGGGGCGCAGGGTATGGCTACACCTTC
cdr3_aa: CASSSGGAGYGYTF

v_call: TRBV15
clone_size: -
d_call: TRBD1
j_call: TRBJ1-3
cdr3_nt: TGTGCCACCAGCAGAGAGTCCGGGACAGGGGCCGACGCCATATATTTT
cdr3_aa: CATSRESGTGADAIYF

v_call: TRBV20-1
clone_size: -
d_call: TRBD1
j_call: TRBJ1-6
cdr3_nt: TGCAGTGCTAGTGGGGGACAGGGTATGTCACCGGAGAATTCACCCCTCCACTTT
cdr3_aa: CSASGGQGMSPENSPLHF

v_call: TRBV11-2
clone_size: -
d_call: TRBD1
j_call: TRBJ2-2
cdr3_nt: TGTGCCAGCAGCTTAGTGGCCGGGACAGGGTACACCGGGGAGCTGTTTTTT
cdr3_aa: CASSLVAGTGYTGELFF

v_call: TRBV5-5
clone_size: -
d_call: -
j_call: TRBJ1-5
cdr3_nt: TGTGCCAGCAGCTTTACCCCCGGCCAGGGAAATCAGCCCCAGCATTTT
cdr3_aa: CASSFTPGQGNQPQHF

v_call: TRBV18
clone_size: once
d_call: -
j_call: TRBJ1-4
cdr3_nt: TGTGCCAGCTCACCCCAAGGGGGGGGCGCAAAACTGTTTTTT
cdr3_aa: CASSPQGGGAKLFF

v_call: TRBV13
clone_size: -
d_call: -
j_call: TRBJ1-2
cdr3_nt: TGTGCCAGCAGCTCCTACAGGGCTGGGAGCATGCAAGATGGCTACACCTTC
cdr3_aa: CASSSYRAGSMQDGYTF

v_call: TRBV4-1
clone_size: -
d_call: TRBD1
j_call: TRBJ1-6
cdr3_nt: TGCGCCAGCAGCAAATCTGCAGCCCGAGGACAGGGGTTCGATAATTCACCCCTCCACTTT
cdr3_aa: CASSKSAARGQGFDNSPLHF

v_call: TRBV28
clone_size: -
d_call: TRBD2
j_call: TRBJ2-1
cdr3_nt: TGTGCCACCATAGGACTAGCGGGAGCGAGCTCCTACAATGAGCAGTTCTTC
cdr3_aa: CATIGLAGASSYNEQFF

v_call: TRBV10-2
clone_size: -
d_call: -
j_call: TRBJ1-4
cdr3_nt: TGCGCCAGCAGTGAAGACACCTCGAATGAAAAACTGTTTTTT
cdr3_aa: CASSEDTSNEKLFF

v_call: TRBV4-1
clone_size: -
d_call: -
j_call: TRBJ1-1
cdr3_nt: TGCGCCAGCAGCCAAGAACGGGGTGAAGCTTTCTTT
cdr3_aa: CASSQERGEAFF

v_call: TRBV5-1
clone_size: -
d_call: TRBD2
j_call: TRBJ2-7
cdr3_nt: TGCGCCAGCAGCTTCCGACTAGCGGGAACCTACGAGCAGTACTTC
cdr3_aa: CASSFRLAGTYEQYF

v_call: TRBV5-1
clone_size: -
d_call: -
j_call: TRBJ1-1
cdr3_nt: TGCGCCAGCACGCTAGGGGTGGGCACTGAAGCTTTCTTT
cdr3_aa: CASTLGVGTEAFF

v_call: TRBV14
clone_size: -
d_call: -
j_call: TRBJ1-2
cdr3_nt: TGTGCCAGCAGCCCAGTAAGGGGGTGGAACTATGGCTACACCTTC
cdr3_aa: CASSPVRGWNYGYTF

v_call: TRBV3-1/TRBV3-2
clone_size: -
d_call: -
j_call: TRBJ1-2
cdr3_nt: TGTGCCACCGCAGAAGGTGGAGGTGGCTACACCTTC
cdr3_aa: CATAEGGGGYTF

v_call: TRBV30
clone_size: once
d_call: TRBD1
j_call: TRBJ1-5
cdr3_nt: TGTGCCTGGAACAGGGGGCGCGATCAGCCCCAGCATTTT
cdr3_aa: CAWNRGRDQPQHF

v_call: TRBV5-1
clone_size: -
d_call: -
j_call: TRBJ1-2
cdr3_nt: TGCGCCAGCAGCTTGGCGGGCAGGGTCTATGGCTACACCTTC
cdr3_aa: CASSLAGRVYGYTF

v_call: TRBV24-1
clone_size: once
d_call: TRBD1
j_call: TRBJ2-1
cdr3_nt: TGTGCCACCAGTGACGTGCCGGGACAGGGGGACAATGAGCAGTTCTTC
cdr3_aa: CATSDVPGQGDNEQFF

v_call: TRBV5-1
clone_size: once
d_call: TRBD1
j_call: TRBJ2-2
cdr3_nt: TGCGCCAGCAGCTTTGGACAGGGGTTCACCGGGGAGCTGTTTTTT
cdr3_aa: CASSFGQGFTGELFF

v_call: TRBV27
clone_size: -
d_call: -
j_call: TRBJ2-7
cdr3_nt: TGTGCCAGCAGTGTAACAGGTTACGAGCAGTACTTC
cdr3_aa: CASSVTGYEQYF

v_call: TRBV27
clone_size: -
d_call: -
j_call: TRBJ1-5
cdr3_nt: TGTGCCAGCAGGGGGGACTCAAAGAGCAATCAGCCCCAGCATTTT
cdr3_aa: CASRGDSKSNQPQHF

v_call: TRBV18
clone_size: -
d_call: -
j_call: TRBJ2-3
cdr3_nt: TGTGCCAGCTCACCACCGCTAGTCGGCACAGATACGCAGTATTTT
cdr3_aa: CASSPPLVGTDTQYF

v_call: TRBV28
clone_size: -
d_call: TRBD1
j_call: TRBJ1-1
cdr3_nt: TGTGCCAGCAGTCCCCAAGAGGGGGCAGGTTTGAACACTGAAGCTTTCTTT
cdr3_aa: CASSPQEGAGLNTEAFF

v_call: TRBV5-4
clone_size: once
d_call: TRBD1
j_call: TRBJ2-3
cdr3_nt: TGTGCCAGCAGCCCCAGGGGACAGACAGATACGCAGTATTTT
cdr3_aa: CASSPRGQTDTQYF

v_call: TRBV6-5
clone_size: -
d_call: TRBD2
j_call: TRBJ2-3
cdr3_nt: TGTGCCAGCACTGGGGGGGTATGGAGGGCGGCGCAGTATTTT
cdr3_aa: CASTGGVWRAAQYF

v_call: TRBV5-1
clone_size: -
d_call: TRBD2
j_call: TRBJ2-3
cdr3_nt: TGCGCCAGCAGCCCTAGCGGCCCAGGCACAGATACGCAGTATTTT
cdr3_aa: CASSPSGPGTDTQYF

v_call: TRBV2
clone_size: -
d_call: TRBD2
j_call: TRBJ2-1
cdr3_nt: TGTGCCAGCAGTGGGGTAGCGGGGCACTACAATGAGCAGTTCTTC
cdr3_aa: CASSGVAGHYNEQFF

v_call: TRBV6-5
clone_size: -
d_call: -
j_call: TRBJ1-4
cdr3_nt: TGTGCCAGCAGCCCGAAGGGGGGGGGCGCGGAAAAACTGTTTTTT
cdr3_aa: CASSPKGGGAEKLFF

v_call: TRBV5-1
clone_size: -
d_call: -
j_call: TRBJ1-4
cdr3_nt: TGCGCCAGCAGCTTGGCCGGTTATGCGAATGAAAAACTGTTTTTT
cdr3_aa: CASSLAGYANEKLFF

v_call: TRBV9
clone_size: -
d_call: -
j_call: TRBJ1-3
cdr3_nt: TGTGCCAGCAGTCGTCAGGGGAATGGAAACACCATATATTTT
cdr3_aa: CASSRQGNGNTIYF

v_call: TRBV6-1
clone_size: -
d_call: TRBD2
j_call: TRBJ2-7
cdr3_nt: TGTGCCAGCAGTGAAAGCGGGAGCGGTGAGGGCTACGAGCAGTACTTC
cdr3_aa: CASSESGSGEGYEQYF

v_call: TRBV7-6
clone_size: once
d_call: TRBD2
j_call: TRBJ2-3
cdr3_nt: TGTGCCAGCAGCTTAGGCGGGAGGATGCAGTATTTT
cdr3_aa: CASSLGGRMQYF

v_call: TRBV9
clone_size: -
d_call: -
j_call: TRBJ1-1
cdr3_nt: TGTGCCAGCAGCCGGGAGACAAGGAACACTGAAGCTTTCTTT
cdr3_aa: CASSRETRNTEAFF

v_call: TRBV28
clone_size: -
d_call: -
j_call: TRBJ1-4
cdr3_nt: TGTGCCAGCAGTTCTACAGGTGCAACTAATGAAAAACTGTTTTTT
cdr3_aa: CASSSTGATNEKLFF

v_call: TRBV28
clone_size: -
d_call: -
j_call: TRBJ1-5
cdr3_nt: TGTGCCAGCACCGCCGGGACTAATCAGCCCCAGCATTTT
cdr3_aa: CASTAGTNQPQHF

v_call: TRBV28
clone_size: -
d_call: TRBD1
j_call: TRBJ1-4
cdr3_nt: TGTGCCAGCAGTTCACAACAGGGGGGGACTGAAAAACTGTTTTTT
cdr3_aa: CASSSQQGGTEKLFF

v_call: TRBV19
clone_size: -
d_call: TRBD1
j_call: TRBJ2-5
cdr3_nt: TGTGCCAGTAGTCCCATGAACAGGGGGGAGACCCAGTACTTC
cdr3_aa: CASSPMNRGETQYF

v_call: TRBV7-3
clone_size: -
d_call: TRBD1
j_call: TRBJ2-1
cdr3_nt: TGTGCCAGCAGCTTTGGGACAGCTTACAATGAGCAGTTCTTC
cdr3_aa: CASSFGTAYNEQFF

v_call: TRBV19
clone_size: -
d_call: TRBD1
j_call: TRBJ1-6
cdr3_nt: TGTGCCAGTAGTATCTCCGGACAGGGAGATAATTCACCCCTCCACTTT
cdr3_aa: CASSISGQGDNSPLHF

v_call: TRBV7-2
clone_size: -
d_call: -
j_call: TRBJ1-2
cdr3_nt: TGTGCCAGCAGCTTAGGGTCATGGCCTTCAGACTATGGCTACACCTTC
cdr3_aa: CASSLGSWPSDYGYTF

v_call: TRBV5-1
clone_size: -
d_call: TRBD1
j_call: TRBJ2-1
cdr3_nt: TGCGCCAGCAGCTCCGGGACAGACCTATACAATGAGCAGTTCTTC
cdr3_aa: CASSSGTDLYNEQFF